Each of the 12 T cell receptor beta chains below was sequenced from the same sample in a study of T cell responses to AZD1222 COVID-19 vaccine (dated by TCRdb to the early 2020s). The protocol used for the library was the immunoSEQ multiplex PCR assay. In TCRdb, the immuneACCESS table is reduced to in-frame sequences with V and J assigned. These tables do not hold every clone; where another copy was compared, an unresolved V gene accounts for under half, and the others remain unexplained. The table for this sample lists about 150,000 clones; roughly 90% of them were counted only once. Of the sample, 1.5% to 2% is held by the ten largest clones. Sample time point, as interpreted from the label and publication: baseline before first vaccination. This sample comprised peripheral blood, obtained on day 0 of AZD1222 vaccination. The receptors come from an adult in good health.

J is TRBJ1-1 and V is TRBV10-3, with 9 bases lining up with TRBD1. Germline lookup yields CDR1 ENHRY and CDR2 SYGVKD. V trimming: 7 bases; J trimming: 0 bases; junction bases outside the gene matches: 3. This CDR3 is built from 14 residues. In DNA form, the CDR3 reads TGTGCCATCAACGGACAGGGGATGAACACTGAAGCTTTCTTT. Amino acids: CAINGQGMNTEAFF.

The chain joins TRBV18 to TRBJ1-6, with D perhaps TRBD1 (5 bases). The V and J ends lost 6 bases and 6 bases respectively, with 12 bases between them. The CDR3 has 14 residues. The germline V gene has CDR1 KGHSH and CDR2 LQKENI. The CDR3 DNA is TGTGCCAGCTCTCCGGACGGGGGTAATTCACCCCTCCACTTT. This codes for CASSPDGGNSPLHF. Together with reference TRBV18 and TRBJ1-6, the CDR3 gives the full variable domain: NAGVMQNPRHLVRRRGQEARLRCSPMKGHSHVYWYRQLPEEGLKFMVYLQKENIIDESGMPKERFSAEFPKEGPSILRIQQVVRGDSAAYFCASSPDGGNSPLHFGNGTRLTVT.

This chain joins TRBV7-8 and TRBJ1-1, with D perhaps matching TRBD1 (5 bases). The germline V and J ends were trimmed by 7 bases and 4 bases, with 25 bases remaining between them. The CDR3 spans 17 residues. Germline CDR1 is SGHVS and CDR2 is FQNEAQ. The CDR3 protein is CASTQPIGRWGGTEAFF. The CDR3 nucleotides are TGTGCCAGCACCCAACCAATCGGGCGGTGGGGCGGCACTGAAGCTTTCTTT.

This clone is a singleton in its sample. The V call is TRBV27, the J call TRBJ2-6; 10 positions agree with TRBD2. Looked up from germline, CDR1 is MNHEY and CDR2 is SMNVEV (reference sequence). The CDR3 loop spans 17 amino acids. The ends lost 4 bases at V and 0 bases at J; junction bases unmatched: 3. This CDR3 is CASSSAGGSSGANVLTF. The CDR3 DNA follows: TGTGCCAGCAGTTCAGCGGGGGGGAGCTCTGGGGCCAACGTCCTGACTTTC.

This clone was counted only a few times. This chain uses TRBV4-2 with TRBJ2-7; 9 bases line up with TRBD1. Germline CDR1 and CDR2: LGHNA and YNFKEQ. This CDR3 has 16 residues. With 3 bases clipped from V and 5 bases from J, the junction kept 11 bases outside the gene matches. The CDR3 protein is CASSQGQGASENEQYF. The CDR3 DNA reads TGTGCCAGCAGCCAGGGACAGGGTGCCTCTGAGAACGAGCAGTACTTC.

This chain uses TRBV27 with TRBJ1-2; no firm D call. The germline V gene encodes CDR1 MNHEY and CDR2 SMNVEV (reference sequence). CDR3 length equals 16 residues. The V end was cut by 5 bases, the J end by 4 bases, with 20 bases between. This CDR3 is CASSPYRREEFYGYTF. The CDR3 coding sequence is TGTGCCAGCAGTCCGTATCGAAGGGAGGAATTCTATGGCTACACCTTC.

The chain has TRBV28 and TRBJ1-1; 7 bases match TRBD1. This CDR3 contains 15 residues. The germline CDR1 and CDR2 sequences are MDHEN and SYDVKM. V shed 6 bases and J 0 bases; nucleotides not matched to a gene: 7. In DNA form, the CDR3 reads TGTGCCAGCAGAAACTGGGACAGCCTGAACACTGAAGCTTTCTTT. Its protein is CASRNWDSLNTEAFF.

The chain is built from TRBV24-1 and TRBJ1-1, with a weak D call TRBD1 (5 bases). Germline values: CDR1 KGHDR, CDR2 SFDVKD. CDR3 length: 13 residues. Between the trimmed V and J ends, which lost 7 bases and 7 bases, there was a span of 15 bases. The CDR3 DNA sequence: TGTGCCACCAGAGGGACCGAGGGTGGTGAAGCTTTCTTT. Translated, it gives CATRGTEGGEAFF.

Only a few counts were recorded for this clone. The chain carries TRBV4-2 and TRBJ2-2; unclear D gene. The germline V and J ends were trimmed by 0 bases and 8 bases, with 10 bases remaining between them. CDR1 and CDR2 (germline): LGHNA, YNFKEQ. There are 14 residues in the CDR3. This chain's CDR3 is CASSQEATVGELFF. Written as DNA, the CDR3 is TGTGCCAGCAGCCAAGAAGCCACGGTTGGGGAGCTGTTTTTT.

CDR3 residues: CASSPRQGVGGADTQYF. CDR3 DNA sequence: TGTGCCAGCAGCCCCAGACAGGGGGTGGGGGGGGCAGATACGCAGTATTTT. The gene calls are TRBV9 and TRBJ2-3; TRBD1 agrees at 9 bases. J gave up 4 bases and V 4 bases, and 13 bases lay outside the gene matches. This CDR3 is 17 amino acids long. CDR1 and CDR2 from the germline V gene are SGDLS and YYNGEE.

This clone occurred a few times. CDR3: CASSAAARNTEAFF. Here the CDR3 DNA reads TGTGCCAGTAGCGCGGCAGCCAGAAACACTGAAGCTTTCTTT. The chain carries TRBV19 and TRBJ1-1; D gene uncertain. This CDR3 contains 14 residues. The germline V and J ends were trimmed by 6 bases and 2 bases, with 13 bases remaining between them. The germline gives CDR1 LNHDA, CDR2 SQIVND (reference sequence).

The J gene is TRBJ1-2, the V gene TRBV20-1, with D uncertain. V was cut by 0 bases and J by 8 bases, with 7 bases left in between. The CDR3 is made up of 11 amino acids. Germline V gene sequence: CDR1 DFQATT, CDR2 SNEGSKA (reference sequence). The CDR3 loop is CSARDLGGYTF. The CDR3 DNA sequence: TGCAGTGCTAGAGACTTAGGCGGCTACACCTTC.